Below are 17 T cell receptor beta chains sequenced from a single sample in a study of a mutant IDH1 vaccine in newly diagnosed glioma. Antigen specificity for these receptors is unknown. Measured with immunoSEQ multiplex PCR; TCRdb has only the in-frame clones, and not every one. The data show some 30,000 clones, 85% to 90% seen once. Time point meaning: week 11, during vaccination. In every dose of vaccine, 300 ug of mutant IDH1 20-mer peptide was given alongside topical imiquimod. Here the sequenced sample was PBMCs, taken from a glioma patient whose treatment included an IDH1 peptide vaccine. The receptors come from a man aged 18 to 29 with glioma.

The chain recombines TRBV4-2 with TRBJ1-2; possible D gene TRBD1, 6 bases. V dropped 0 bases and J dropped 4 bases, with 15 bases sitting between them. Per the germline V gene, CDR1 is LGHNA and CDR2 is YNFKEQ. The length of the CDR3 is 16 residues. The CDR3 is CASSQDLAQGSYGYTF. The CDR3, as DNA: TGTGCCAGCAGCCAAGATCTGGCCCAGGGGAGCTATGGCTACACCTTC.

V is TRBV19 and J is TRBJ2-7; possibly TRBD2 for D (5 bases). This CDR3 has 12 residues. V lost 10 bases to trimming and J lost 6 bases, with 16 bases between them. CDR1 LNHDA and CDR2 SQIVND come from the germline V gene (reference sequence). The DNA of the CDR3 is TGTGCCACTTCCCCGGTCGGAGGCGAGCAGTACTTC. This gives the protein CATSPVGGEQYF.

This clone has only one observation. V is TRBV15 and J is TRBJ2-5, with 8 positions matching TRBD1. The V gene end was trimmed by 4 bases and the J gene end by 3 bases; junction bases not matched to a gene: 4. Germline loops: CDR1 LNHNV, CDR2 YYDKDF (reference sequence). The length of the CDR3 is 14 residues. The CDR3, as DNA: TGTGCCACCAGCATGACAGGGGTCAAAGAGACCCAGTACTTC. Its translation is CATSMTGVKETQYF.

The chain employs TRBV7-3 and TRBJ2-2, with D uncertain. Trimming left V 5 bases short and J 6 bases short, with 10 bases between. The germline V gene encodes CDR1 SGHTA and CDR2 FQGTGA. The CDR3 consists of 13 residues. The CDR3 DNA reads TGTGCCAGCAGCCCTCTTGGGCCCGGGGAGCTGTTTTTT. As protein: CASSPLGPGELFF.

CDR3: CASSEYNAEAFF. The CDR3 bases are TGTGCCAGCAGTGAATACAACGCGGAAGCTTTCTTT. The chain uses TRBV2 and TRBJ1-1; D is uncertain. Trimming stripped 2 bases from V and 8 bases from J, with 9 bases between. Germline V CDR1 and CDR2: SNHLY, FYNNEI. The CDR3 is 12 amino acids.

The CDR3 region is CASSTPGGTEAFF. The CDR3 DNA follows: TGTGCCAGCAGCACCCCAGGGGGCACTGAAGCTTTCTTT. The V gene is TRBV7-9, the J gene TRBJ1-1; TRBD1 aligns across 7 bases. V shed 5 bases and J 4 bases; nucleotides not matched to a gene: 4. Germline loops: CDR1 SEHNR, CDR2 FQNEAQ (reference sequence). The CDR3 has 13 amino acids.

V usage is TRBV2 and J usage is TRBJ1-1, with D perhaps TRBD1 (6 bases). The germline CDR1 and CDR2 sequences are SNHLY and FYNNEI. V was shortened by 7 bases and J by 2 bases, with 14 bases between the two germline ends. This CDR3 contains 14 residues. The DNA for the CDR3 is TGTGCCAGCATCGAGGGGGAACTTAACACTGAAGCTTTCTTT. Its translation is CASIEGELNTEAFF.

The J gene is TRBJ1-5, the V gene TRBV19; D perhaps matches TRBD1 (5 bases). V lost 4 bases to trimming and J lost 4 bases, with 17 bases between them. The CDR3 contains 16 residues. Germline CDR1 is LNHDA and CDR2 is SQIVND (reference sequence). The CDR3 coding sequence is TGTGCCAGTAGTACCCGGGGGTTCGGGGGGAATCAGCCCCAGCATTTT. Translating it yields CASSTRGFGGNQPQHF.

This rearrangement joins TRBV5-1 to TRBJ2-7; 7 bases fit TRBD2. V dropped 0 bases and J dropped 2; count of bases not matched to a gene: 5. Germline CDR1 and CDR2: SGHRS and YFSETQ. This CDR3 is 15 amino acids long. CDR3 DNA sequence: TGCGCCAGCAGCTTGGAGGCTAGCGGAACCTACGAGCAGTACTTC. It encodes CASSLEASGTYEQYF.

The chain recombines TRBV7-2 with TRBJ1-5; TRBD1 matches at 7 bases. Germline trimming cut 6 bases from V and 3 bases from J; bases unmatched to any gene: 5. CDR1 and CDR2 from the germline V gene are SGHTA and FQGNSA. The CDR3 extends over 14 amino acids. The CDR3 bases are TGTGCCAGCAGTTTGGACAGGACCAATCAGCCCCAGCATTTT. Protein: CASSLDRTNQPQHF.

This sequence joins TRBV6-5 and TRBJ2-1; D tentatively fits TRBD1 or TRBD2 (5 bases each). The CDR3 totals 14 residues. From germline, CDR1 is MNHEY and CDR2 SVGAGI. The V end lost 0 bases, the J end lost 6 bases, and 9 bases lay between the germline ends. This CDR3 reads CASSYSSGANEQFF. The CDR3 DNA follows: TGTGCCAGCAGTTACTCGTCCGGGGCCAATGAGCAGTTCTTC.

The chain combines TRBV10-3 with TRBJ2-5; 7 bases are a match to TRBD1. The V segment lost 10 bases and the J segment 3 bases; nucleotides outside the gene matches: 8. The CDR3 has 13 residues. Germline lookup yields CDR1 ENHRY and CDR2 SYGVKD. CDR3 bases: TGTGCCACCTCTTCGACAGGGAAAGAGACCCAGTACTTC. Translation gives CATSSTGKETQYF.

The chain links TRBV30 to TRBJ2-7; D uncertain. Germline V CDR1 and CDR2: GTSNPN, SVGIG (reference sequence). Trimming left V 2 bases short and J 2 bases short, with 13 bases between. This CDR3 has 14 amino acids. As DNA, the CDR3 is TGTGCCTGGAGTTCGGGCCAAGGAGCCTACGAGCAGTACTTC. This codes for CAWSSGQGAYEQYF. Complete variable domain (other parts from reference TRBV30 and TRBJ2-7): SQTIHQWPATLVQPVGSPLSLECTVEGTSNPNLYWYRQAAGRGLQLLFYSVGIGQISSEVPQNLSASRPQDRQFILSSKKLLLSDSGFYLCAWSSGQGAYEQYFGPGTRLTVT.

CDR3 in amino acids: CASSFAAPGQGNGYTF. In DNA form, the CDR3 reads TGTGCCAGCAGCTTCGCCGCCCCGGGACAGGGGAATGGCTACACCTTC. The chain links TRBV7-2 to TRBJ1-2, with 10 bases aligning to TRBD1. V was clipped by 3 bases and J by 6 bases; unmatched bases: 10. The CDR3 runs 16 residues. In germline, CDR1 is SGHTA, CDR2 FQGNSA.

The chain has TRBV27 and TRBJ2-7; 7 positions match TRBD2. Germline V gene lookup returns CDR1 MNHEY and CDR2 SMNVEV (reference sequence). Trimming took 6 bases from V and 2 from J; bases not matched to a gene: 10. The CDR3 is 15 amino acids. The CDR3 nucleotides read TGTGCCAGCAGGACCATAGCGGGCCCTACCTACGAGCAGTACTTC. Protein product: CASRTIAGPTYEQYF.

In this sample, this clone turned up once. V is TRBV4-1 and J is TRBJ2-6, with 8 bases identical to TRBD1. The CDR3 loop spans 17 amino acids. The V gene end was trimmed by 4 bases and the J gene end by 2 bases; junction bases not matched to a gene: 7. Germline V CDR1 and CDR2: MGHRA, YSYEKL. CDR3 loop: CASSPGQGGPGANVLTF. The CDR3 nucleotides read TGCGCCAGCAGCCCCGGACAGGGCGGTCCTGGGGCCAACGTCCTGACTTTC.

This chain links TRBV4-3 with TRBJ2-5; the match to TRBD2 covers 9 bases. This CDR3 comprises 18 residues. The germline CDR1 and CDR2 sequences are LGHNA and YSLEER. Unmatched junction bases numbered 11, after V lost 1 base and J lost 2 bases. The CDR3 nucleotides read TGCGCCAGCAGCCAAGGCCTGGGGGCGGGAGGGGAACAAGAGACCCAGTACTTC. It yields the protein CASSQGLGAGGEQETQYF.